The present T cell receptor beta chain was sequenced within a study of early stage breast cancer tumors. Background on the study: Of some 15 invasive breast tumors, fewer than 13 were hormone receptor-positive, HER2-negative. Findings of the study overall: Tumor and normal breast were distinguished via blood comparison in 14 of 16 patients. Tumors had approximately 2.6-fold higher T cell density and higher clonality than adjacent normal breast tissue.

Measured with immunoSEQ multiplex PCR; TCRdb has only the in-frame clones, and not every one. The sample yields tens of thousands of clones, approximately 78% seen once. The length of the CDR3 is 13 residues. V gave up 3 bases and J gave up 4 bases, with 6 bases separating them. Germline loops: CDR1 SGHTA, CDR2 FQGNSA. To note about this clone: Its specificity is not known.

This chain links TRBV7-2 with TRBJ1-4; D remains ambiguous. This TCR was recovered from a person aged 45 to 59 with breast cancer. Sample: blood. The CDR3 loop is CASSFSGNEKLFF. CDR3 nucleotides: TGTGCCAGCAGCTTCAGTGGTAATGAAAAACTGTTTTTT.